This T cell receptor beta chain is from a study of regulatory and conventional T cells in breast cancer (dated by TCRdb to 2015 to 2017). The table lists this clonotype with a few counts. Its antigen is not yet known. Base qualities were left out, and no much larger clone turns up one base away. Reading from cysteine to phenylalanine, the CDR3 counts 13 amino acids. Only the CDR3 region is kept as DNA, spanning 39 bases read in frame from base 1. According to the germline V gene, CDR1 reads SGHRS and CDR2 reads YFSETQ. Trimming accounts for 4 bases at V and 2 bases at J, while the number of junction bases matched to no gene is 1. Libraries came from PCR. The instrument was an Illumina MiSeq. The raw public data were reprocessed by TCRdb itself: fastp quality trimming at Q25, MiXCR clonotype calling, in-frame beta chains only. Entries that share a CDR3 protein sequence are merged under the most common genes and DNA. The sample records around 15,000 distinct CDR3 sequences, approximately 32% of which are singletons. The ten largest clones represent 1.6% of the sample.

This TCR derives from a female donor in good health. The specimen was conventional T cells from blood. The chain joins TRBV5-1 to TRBJ2-5, with 8 bases aligning to TRBD1. In nucleotides, the sequence is TGCGCCAGCAGCCGGGACAGGCAAGAGACCCAGTACTTC. The encoded protein is CASSRDRQETQYF.